This T cell receptor beta chain was identified during a study of blood T cells in healthy people across ages. CDR1 and CDR2 from the germline V gene are MNHEY and SVGEGT. The CDR3 is made up of 13 amino acids. Donors each provided roughly 9.6 milliliters of peripheral blood. Whole-study results and caveats: Versus aged donors, long-lived donors had higher diversity and more naive CD4+ cells. Estimated diversity, derived from one million T cells, was regarded as an underestimate.

A second 7 to 11 cycle PCR used barcoded and J-beta primers. MiXCR was run by TCRdb on the 5' RACE reads, yielding one entry per CDR3 protein. The sample has hundreds of thousands of distinct CDR3 sequences, 49% seen once. As to this clonotype: Its antigen is not identified.

This chain links TRBV6-2 or TRBV6-3 with TRBJ2-4; D is uncertain. Gene TRBJ2-7 matches the end of the DNA better, so the J call may be wrong. The material sequenced was blood. The clonotype comes from a woman in her sixties or seventies in good health. CDR3 DNA sequence: TGTGCCAGCAGAGAGTCGGGTTCCCACGAGCAGTACTTC. This gives the protein CASRESGSHEQYF.